This is a list of T cell receptor beta chains from one sample in a study of blood T cell repertoires in COVID-19. Here immunoSEQ multiplex PCR was the method, and the copy in TCRdb shows in-frame clones only, minus some. The profile shows approximately 140,000 clones, 65% to 90% of them singletons. The sample taken for sequencing was peripheral blood. Receptor source: a man aged 65-85 years with acute or convalescent COVID-19. The CDR3 runs from the conserved cysteine through the conserved F or W. Each record gives: V gene, D gene, CDR3 length, clone size, J gene, CDR3 protein, CDR3 DNA. The D gene is left open where the match is weak. Size is omitted from some rows. Given values are once, few, many or a class for expanded clones.

TRBV28,-,16,once,TRBJ1-1,CASSLWIGAMNTEAFF,TGTGCCAGCAGTTTATGGATTGGAGCGATGAACACTGAAGCTTTCTTT
TRBV3-1/TRBV3-2,-,19,-,TRBJ2-7,CASSQPRTEGPILSYEQYF,TGTGCCAGCAGCCAACCACGGACTGAAGGGCCGATCCTATCCTACGAGCAGTACTTC
TRBV20-1,TRBD2,14,-,TRBJ2-7,CSASISLREGEQYF,TGCAGTGCTAGTATTTCCTTGCGGGAGGGCGAGCAGTACTTC
TRBV7-6,TRBD2,18,-,TRBJ2-7,CASSLGTSGGHGTYEQYF,TGTGCCAGCAGCTTAGGCACTAGCGGGGGGCATGGAACCTACGAGCAGTACTTC
TRBV24-1,-,13,-,TRBJ2-1,CATSDLSRNEQFF,TGTGCCACCAGTGATTTGAGCCGGAATGAGCAGTTCTTC
TRBV5-1,-,14,-,TRBJ2-1,CASSLEGTYNEQFF,TGCGCCAGCAGCTTGGAGGGGACCTACAATGAGCAGTTCTTC
TRBV19,TRBD1,14,once,TRBJ2-7,CASSPGQGTYEQYF,TGTGCCAGTAGTCCCGGACAGGGGACCTACGAGCAGTACTTC
TRBV9,-,15,-,TRBJ2-2,CASSVSEGFTGELFF,TGTGCCAGCAGCGTGTCGGAGGGGTTTACCGGGGAGCTGTTTTTT
TRBV6-5,TRBD1,13,once,TRBJ1-1,CASSPPGQAVAFF,TGTGCCAGCAGCCCACCCGGACAGGCGGTCGCTTTCTTT
TRBV3-1/TRBV3-2,-,14,-,TRBJ2-1,CASSQDIEGGRQFF,TGTGCCAGCAGCCAAGATATCGAGGGGGGGCGGCAGTTCTTC
TRBV25-1,-,14,-,TRBJ2-7,CASSPAGGFLEQYF,TGTGCCAGCAGCCCCGCGGGCGGTTTTTTAGAGCAGTACTTC
TRBV28,-,14,-,TRBJ1-4,CASSLAGAGEKLFF,TGTGCCAGCAGTTTGGCGGGGGCCGGCGAAAAACTGTTTTTT
TRBV25-1,-,11,-,TRBJ2-7,CASSELVEQYF,TGTGCCAGCAGTGAATTAGTTGAGCAGTACTTC
TRBV6-2/TRBV6-3,-,14,-,TRBJ1-2,CASSPNTVNYGYTF,TGTGCCAGCAGTCCAAACACCGTTAACTATGGCTACACCTTC
TRBV4-3,-,14,once,TRBJ2-1,CASSQDTRGNEQFF,TGCGCCAGCAGCCAAGACACCAGAGGCAATGAGCAGTTCTTC
TRBV18,-,14,-,TRBJ1-4,CASSPVRFNEKLFF,TGTGCCAGCTCACCAGTGAGATTTAATGAAAAACTGTTTTTT
TRBV28,TRBD1,14,-,TRBJ2-7,CASSTGQGAYEQYF,TGTGCCAGCAGCACGGGACAGGGGGCCTACGAGCAGTACTTC
TRBV7-2,TRBD2,15,-,TRBJ2-7,CASSLASGSIDEQYF,TGTGCCAGCAGCTTAGCTAGCGGGAGTATCGACGAGCAGTACTTC
TRBV9,TRBD1,11,-,TRBJ1-2,CASSEGAGYTF,TGTGCCAGCAGTGAGGGGGCTGGCTACACCTTC
TRBV19,-,14,-,TRBJ1-5,CASSIKAGDQPQHF,TGTGCCAGTAGTATCAAAGCAGGCGATCAGCCCCAGCATTTT
TRBV7-9,TRBD2,14,few,TRBJ2-3,CASSPSGNTDTQYF,TGTGCCAGCAGCCCAAGCGGGAACACAGATACGCAGTATTTT
TRBV10-3,-,15,many,TRBJ1-5,CAISLTDNSNQPQHF,TGTGCCATCAGCCTGACAGACAATAGCAATCAGCCCCAGCATTTT
TRBV24-1,TRBD1,15,-,TRBJ1-2,CATSDRTDRGQGYTF,TGTGCCACCAGTGATCGGACTGACAGGGGCCAAGGCTACACCTTC
TRBV5-1,TRBD1,16,-,TRBJ2-1,CASSLGGPSSYNEQFF,TGCGCCAGCAGCCTAGGGGGCCCGAGCTCCTACAATGAGCAGTTCTTC
TRBV19,TRBD2,18,-,TRBJ2-1,CASSLRSGTSGPLNEQFF,TGTGCCAGTAGTCTACGATCCGGGACTAGCGGGCCCCTCAATGAGCAGTTCTTC
TRBV5-4,-,13,-,TRBJ2-3,CASSLEREDTQYF,TGTGCCAGCAGCTTGGAACGGGAAGATACGCAGTATTTT
TRBV2,TRBD2,13,-,TRBJ2-2,CASRGSGTGELFF,TGTGCCAGCAGAGGTAGCGGGACCGGGGAGCTGTTTTTT
TRBV19,-,15,-,TRBJ2-5,CASSRSGRFQETQYF,TGTGCCAGTAGTAGGTCGGGTCGATTCCAAGAGACCCAGTACTTC
TRBV27,TRBD2,15,-,TRBJ2-3,CASSLLAGATDTQYF,TGTGCCAGCAGTTTATTAGCGGGAGCCACAGATACGCAGTATTTT
TRBV9,TRBD1,14,-,TRBJ2-5,CASSPRQGQETQYF,TGTGCCAGCAGCCCGCGACAGGGACAAGAGACCCAGTACTTC
TRBV5-1,-,15,-,TRBJ2-3,CASSLEAQGTDTQYF,TGCGCCAGCAGCTTGGAGGCGCAGGGGACAGATACGCAGTATTTT
TRBV4-3,TRBD2,15,-,TRBJ2-7,CASSQRSGSSYEQYF,TGCGCCAGCAGCCAACGTAGCGGGAGCTCCTACGAGCAGTACTTC
TRBV7-2,TRBD2,15,-,TRBJ2-1,CASSFLAGGGNEQFF,TGTGCCAGCAGCTTCTTAGCGGGAGGCGGCAATGAGCAGTTCTTC
TRBV29-1,TRBD1,13,once,TRBJ1-5,CSAGTGRNQPQHF,TGCAGCGCAGGGACAGGGAGGAATCAGCCCCAGCATTTT
TRBV19,-,15,-,TRBJ1-1,CASSSASAPRTEAFF,TGTGCCAGTAGTTCCGCCAGCGCCCCGAGAACTGAAGCTTTCTTT
TRBV3-1/TRBV3-2,-,14,-,TRBJ2-4,CASSPRDRENIQYF,TGTGCCAGCAGCCCCCGGGATCGGGAAAACATTCAGTACTTC
TRBV28,-,12,-,TRBJ2-7,CASSLWSDEQYF,TGTGCCAGCAGTTTGTGGAGCGACGAGCAGTACTTC
TRBV7-9,-,12,-,TRBJ1-2,CASSSDSDGYTF,TGTGCCAGCAGCTCGGACTCGGATGGCTACACCTTC
TRBV15,-,13,-,TRBJ1-1,CATSREKRTEAFF,TGTGCCACCAGCAGAGAGAAACGGACTGAAGCTTTCTTT
TRBV30,TRBD2,15,-,TRBJ2-1,CAWSVLSGSYNEQFF,TGTGCCTGGAGTGTACTTAGCGGGAGTTACAATGAGCAGTTCTTC
TRBV7-9,TRBD2,15,-,TRBJ2-7,CASSLTSGPSYEQYF,TGTGCCAGCAGCCTCACTAGCGGGCCCTCCTACGAGCAGTACTTC
TRBV6-5,TRBD1,15,-,TRBJ2-2,CASSARTGPTGELFF,TGTGCCAGCAGCGCCCGGACAGGGCCCACCGGGGAGCTGTTTTTT
TRBV10-3,TRBD2,18,-,TRBJ2-1,CAIRRTSGRWGAGNEQFF,TGTGCCATCAGACGGACTAGCGGGAGATGGGGAGCTGGGAATGAGCAGTTCTTC
TRBV6-5,TRBD2,16,once,TRBJ2-1,CASSYSPGGIGDEQFF,TGTGCCAGCAGTTACTCCCCCGGGGGGATAGGGGATGAGCAGTTCTTC
TRBV19,TRBD2,16,-,TRBJ2-7,CASKPGLAGDSYEQYF,TGTGCCAGTAAGCCAGGACTAGCGGGAGACTCCTACGAGCAGTACTTC
TRBV11-2,TRBD2,15,-,TRBJ2-1,CASSLGSGRYNEQFF,TGTGCCAGCAGCTTAGGCAGCGGGAGGTACAATGAGCAGTTCTTC
TRBV12-5,TRBD1,20,-,TRBJ2-5,CASGSDRDRGSYPSRETQYF,TGTGCTAGTGGTTCCGACCGGGACAGGGGGTCCTACCCCTCCCGGGAGACCCAGTACTTC
TRBV28,-,13,-,TRBJ2-7,CASSLPGSYEQYF,TGTGCCAGCAGTTTGCCCGGCTCCTACGAGCAGTACTTC
TRBV6-5,TRBD1,15,-,TRBJ2-7,CASSYITGEGYEQYF,TGTGCCAGCAGTTACATAACAGGGGAAGGGTACGAGCAGTACTTC
TRBV5-1,-,15,-,TRBJ1-4,CASSLAGTTNEKLFF,TGCGCCAGCAGCTTGGCCGGTACAACTAATGAAAAACTGTTTTTT
TRBV30,TRBD2,19,-,TRBJ2-2,CAWSPDRGRVESRFGELFF,TGTGCCTGGAGTCCCGATCGAGGGAGGGTTGAGTCGCGGTTCGGGGAGCTGTTTTTT
TRBV7-9,TRBD2,12,-,TRBJ2-5,CASSLEAGERHF,TGTGCCAGCAGCTTAGAGGCGGGGGAAAGGCACTTC
TRBV27,TRBD1,15,-,TRBJ1-6,CASSLSGQGYSPLHF,TGTGCCAGCAGTTTATCGGGACAGGGTTATTCACCCCTCCACTTT
TRBV6-5,TRBD1,15,-,TRBJ1-1,CASSAGTGLLTLAFF,TGTGCCAGCAGCGCCGGGACAGGGCTCCTAACGCTAGCTTTCTTT
TRBV28,-,13,-,TRBJ1-5,CASSTRVGAYQHF,TGTGCCAGCAGTACACGGGTAGGCGCCTACCAGCATTTT
TRBV28,TRBD1,14,-,TRBJ2-5,CASSLPGQGETQYF,TGTGCCAGCAGTTTACCGGGACAGGGGGAGACCCAGTACTTC
TRBV5-1,-,16,-,TRBJ1-4,CASSLEVRGANEKLFF,TGCGCCAGCAGCTTGGAAGTTCGGGGGGCTAATGAAAAACTGTTTTTT
TRBV29-1,TRBD2,15,-,TRBJ2-7,CSVDGLAGGTYEQYF,TGCAGCGTTGACGGATTGGCGGGAGGAACCTACGAGCAGTACTTC
TRBV7-9,TRBD1,17,-,TRBJ1-2,CASSSTTGTDINYGYTF,TGTGCCAGCAGCTCAACTACCGGGACAGACATTAACTATGGCTACACCTTC
TRBV5-8,-,16,-,TRBJ1-1,CASSLVIGAERTEAFF,TGTGCCAGCAGCTTGGTAATAGGGGCGGAGAGAACTGAAGCTTTCTTT